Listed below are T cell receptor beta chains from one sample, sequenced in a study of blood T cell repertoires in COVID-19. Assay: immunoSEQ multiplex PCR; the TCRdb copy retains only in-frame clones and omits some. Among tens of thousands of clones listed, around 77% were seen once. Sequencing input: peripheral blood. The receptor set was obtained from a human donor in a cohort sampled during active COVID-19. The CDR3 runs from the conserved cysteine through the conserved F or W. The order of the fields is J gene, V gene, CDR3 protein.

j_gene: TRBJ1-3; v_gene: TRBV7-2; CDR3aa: CASSLFRDGGTTIYF
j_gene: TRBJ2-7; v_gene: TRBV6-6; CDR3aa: CASSPGTAGVYEQYF
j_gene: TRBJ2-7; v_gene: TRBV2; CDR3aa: CASSELAGEPLEQYF
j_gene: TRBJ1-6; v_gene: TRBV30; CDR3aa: CAWSVHPVTLHF
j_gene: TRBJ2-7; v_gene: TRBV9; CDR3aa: CASSVSGGDSYEQYF
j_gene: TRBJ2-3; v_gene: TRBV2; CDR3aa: CASSVTGVADTQYF
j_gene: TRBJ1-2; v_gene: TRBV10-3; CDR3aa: CAIGRDGYTF
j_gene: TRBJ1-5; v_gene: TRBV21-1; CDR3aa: CASSTKQGPRGNQPQHF
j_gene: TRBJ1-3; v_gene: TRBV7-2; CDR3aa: CASSLAGGLSGNTIYF
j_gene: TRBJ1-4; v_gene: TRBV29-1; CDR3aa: CSVEQGGEKLFF
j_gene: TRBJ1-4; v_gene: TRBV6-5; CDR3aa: CASSYVGEKLFF
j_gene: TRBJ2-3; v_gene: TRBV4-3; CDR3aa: CASSQVGGDTDTQYF
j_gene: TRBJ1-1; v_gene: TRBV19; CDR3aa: CASNHRGSNTEAFF
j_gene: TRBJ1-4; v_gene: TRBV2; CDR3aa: CASSETGMAREKLFF
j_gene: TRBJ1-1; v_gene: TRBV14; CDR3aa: CASSGQMNTEAFF
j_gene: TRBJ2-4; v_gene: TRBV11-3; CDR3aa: CASSHNRGLAKNIQYF
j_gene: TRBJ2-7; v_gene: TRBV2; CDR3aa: CASQIDRGNYEQYF
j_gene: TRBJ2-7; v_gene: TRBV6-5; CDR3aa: CASIKSAGGAYEQYF
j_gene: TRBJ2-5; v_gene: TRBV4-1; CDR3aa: CASSQGGLALETQYF
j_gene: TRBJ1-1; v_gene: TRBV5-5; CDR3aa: CASSPGDMNTEAFF
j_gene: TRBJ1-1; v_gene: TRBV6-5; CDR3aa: CASSTLGGNTEAFF
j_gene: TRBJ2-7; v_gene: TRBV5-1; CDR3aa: CASSIQGGAYEQYF
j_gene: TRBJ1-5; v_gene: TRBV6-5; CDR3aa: CATGTVNQPQHF
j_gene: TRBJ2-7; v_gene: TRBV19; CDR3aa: CASSSQGISDEQYF
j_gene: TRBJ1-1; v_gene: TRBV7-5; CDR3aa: CGILCRTANTEAFF
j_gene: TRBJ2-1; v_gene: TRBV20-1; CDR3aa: CSASRLLAGVANEQFF
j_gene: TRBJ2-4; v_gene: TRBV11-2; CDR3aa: CASSLPRQSKNIQYF
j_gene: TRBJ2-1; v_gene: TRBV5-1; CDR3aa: CASSRRGGHNEQFF
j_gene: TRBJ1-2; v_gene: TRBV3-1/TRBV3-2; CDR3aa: CASSHAVAYGYTF
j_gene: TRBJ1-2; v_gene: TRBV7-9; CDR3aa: CASSLGQVGNYGYTF
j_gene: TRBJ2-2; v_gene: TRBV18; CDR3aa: CASSPPLGRNTGELFF
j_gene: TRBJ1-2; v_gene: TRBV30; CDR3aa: CAWSQGAGYTF
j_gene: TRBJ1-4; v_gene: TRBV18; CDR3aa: CASSSDRGPGEKLFF
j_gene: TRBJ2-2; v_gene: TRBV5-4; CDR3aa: CASSGVKPGGTGELFF
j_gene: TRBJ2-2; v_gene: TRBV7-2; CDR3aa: CASSWDRTGELFF
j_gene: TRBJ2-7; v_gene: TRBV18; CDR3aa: CASSPDGDYEQYF
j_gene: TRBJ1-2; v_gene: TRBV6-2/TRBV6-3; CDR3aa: CASSSGQGGNYGYTF
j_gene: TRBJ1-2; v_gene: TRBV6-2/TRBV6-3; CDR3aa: CASSYRPGTGFYGYTF
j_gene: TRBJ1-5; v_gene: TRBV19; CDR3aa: CASRHRSQTGKNNQPQHF
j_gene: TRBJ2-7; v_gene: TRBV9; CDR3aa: CASSVTTDSYEQYF